Following are 22 T cell receptor beta chains from one sample sequenced in a study of blood T cell repertoires in COVID-19. Using immunoSEQ multiplex PCR, the repertoire was profiled, and TCRdb retains in-frame clones only, with some absent. Of 180,000 or so clones in the sample, roughly 85% are singletons; the top ten hold around 8.2%. The specimen was peripheral blood. These receptors were obtained from a man aged 55 to 70 with acute or convalescent COVID-19.

V usage is TRBV28 and J usage is TRBJ2-1, with TRBD1 matching 7 bases. Trimming took 5 bases from V and 3 from J; bases not matched to a gene: 7. The CDR3 length is 15 residues. The germline V gene encodes CDR1 MDHEN and CDR2 SYDVKM. The CDR3 nucleotides are TGTGCCAGCAGTAACTTGACAGGGATCTACAATGAGCAGTTCTTC. Amino acids: CASSNLTGIYNEQFF.

This rearrangement joins TRBV20-1 to TRBJ1-2; a possible D gene is TRBD1 (5 bases). CDR3 length: 13 residues. Germline CDR1 and CDR2: DFQATT and SNEGSKA (reference sequence). The V end lost 3 bases, the J end lost 9 bases, and 17 bases lay between the germline ends. The CDR3 protein is CSASAEGRYRYTF. CDR3 sequence (DNA): TGCAGTGCTAGTGCAGAGGGGAGGTATCGCTACACCTTC.

The V gene is TRBV19, the J gene TRBJ2-1; 12 nucleotides align to TRBD2. The CDR3 length is 14 residues. Germline-derived CDR1 and CDR2 are LNHDA and SQIVND (reference sequence). Losses at the gene ends were 4 bases for V and 7 bases for J; bases not matched to a gene: 2. CDR3 region: CASSTSGRVNEQFF. CDR3 coding DNA: TGTGCCAGTAGTACTAGCGGGAGGGTAAATGAGCAGTTCTTC. Variable domain in full (rest from reference TRBV19 and TRBJ2-1): DGGITQSPKYLFRKEGQNVTLSCEQNLNHDAMYWYRQDPGQGLRLIYYSQIVNDFQKGDIAEGYSVSREKKESFPLTVTSAQKNPTAFYLCASSTSGRVNEQFFGPGTRLTVL.

The rearrangement uses TRBV6-1 and TRBJ1-5; D is perhaps TRBD1 (6 bases). Per the germline V gene, CDR1 is MNHNS and CDR2 is SASEGT. The CDR3 contains 18 residues. Trimming shortened V by 3 bases and J by 3 bases, and 21 bases separated the two germline ends. The CDR3 sequence: CASSDDRPGWGNNQPQHF. The CDR3 DNA is TGTGCCAGCAGTGACGACAGGCCTGGGTGGGGGAACAATCAGCCCCAGCATTTT.

The DNA for the CDR3 is TGTGCCAGCAGCTTCTACAGGTCATCCTACGAGCAGTACTTC. Residues: CASSFYRSSYEQYF. The genes are TRBV5-6 and TRBJ2-7; D might be TRBD1 (5 bases). Trimming pared 2 bases from V and 1 base from J, leaving 10 bases between. This CDR3 is 14 amino acids long. The germline CDR1 and CDR2 sequences are SGHDT and YYEEEE.

This clone was detected once. The rearrangement uses TRBV29-1 and TRBJ1-1; possible D gene TRBD1, 5 bases. This CDR3 region has 12 residues. Trimming pared 7 bases from V and 11 bases from J, leaving 20 bases between. The germline CDR1 and CDR2 sequences are SQVTM and ANQGSEA. The CDR3 coding sequence is TGCAGCGCCCATCTCCATCAGGGTCTGGCTTTCTTT. The encoded protein is CSAHLHQGLAFF.

The V call is TRBV18, the J call TRBJ1-5; D is perhaps TRBD1 (5 bases). The CDR3 loop spans 13 amino acids. The V end lost 3 bases, the J end lost 6 bases, and 9 bases lay between the germline ends. Germline V gives CDR1 KGHSH, CDR2 LQKENI. As DNA, the CDR3 is TGTGCCAGCTCACCGACCGGGGGTCAGCCCCAGCATTTT. The encoded protein is CASSPTGGQPQHF.

This clone showed up just once. The V call is TRBV20-1, the J call TRBJ1-5; D is perhaps TRBD1 (5 bases). The V gene lost 3 bases and the J gene lost 6 bases, with 15 bases spanning the gap. Germline-derived CDR1 and CDR2 are DFQATT and SNEGSKA (reference sequence). The CDR3 extends over 14 amino acids. Here the CDR3 DNA reads TGCAGTGCTAGTAAGCCGGGGGAAAGTCAGCCCCAGCATTTT. Its translation is CSASKPGESQPQHF.

The rearrangement joins TRBV19 to TRBJ1-5, with 8 bases identical to TRBD1. The CDR3 has 17 residues. From germline, CDR1 is LNHDA and CDR2 SQIVND (reference sequence). With 0 bases clipped from V and 5 bases from J, the junction kept 9 bases outside the gene matches. The CDR3 protein is CASSIDPRGPQDQPQHF. The DNA for the CDR3 is TGTGCCAGTAGTATAGACCCCAGGGGGCCTCAGGATCAGCCCCAGCATTTT.

The chain links TRBV14 to TRBJ1-5, with TRBD1 matching over 8 bases. CDR3 size: 12 residues. The V segment lost 11 bases and the J segment 9 bases; nucleotides outside the gene matches: 9. CDR1 and CDR2 from the germline V gene are SGHDN and FVKESK. Written as DNA, the CDR3 is TGTGCCTCTGGACAGGGTGTGGGGCCCCAGCATTTT. Translation: CASGQGVGPQHF.

This clone was counted only a few times. This chain links TRBV6-6 with TRBJ1-2; 11 nucleotides align to TRBD1. The length of the CDR3 is 14 residues. V shed 8 bases, J shed 2 bases, and the junction held 4 bases outside the gene matches. CDR1 is MNHNY and CDR2 is SVGAGI in the germline V gene (reference sequence). CDR3 bases: TGTGCCAGCGGGGGGACAGGGGGGAACTATGGCTACACCTTC. Its protein is CASGGTGGNYGYTF.

This chain joins TRBV18 and TRBJ2-7; TRBD1 agrees at 8 bases. CDR1 and CDR2 from the germline V gene are KGHSH and LQKENI. The CDR3 loop spans 14 amino acids. V lost 0 bases and J lost 6; bases outside the gene matches: 4. CDR3 sequence reads: CASSPPSDRAEQYF. CDR3 DNA: TGTGCCAGCTCACCACCTTCGGACAGGGCCGAGCAGTACTTC.

This chain joins TRBV14 and TRBJ2-1; D possibly corresponds to TRBD1 (5 bases). This CDR3 contains 12 residues. Germline CDR1 and CDR2: SGHDN and FVKESK. Trimming stripped 6 bases from V and 6 bases from J, with 9 bases between. CDR3 sequence: CASRGAPNEQFF. CDR3 DNA: TGTGCCAGCAGAGGGGCGCCCAATGAGCAGTTCTTC.

The chain has TRBV7-8 and TRBJ1-2; TRBD1 aligns across 9 bases. The V segment lost 5 bases and the J segment 3 bases; nucleotides outside the gene matches: 7. The CDR3 runs 15 residues. CDR1 and CDR2 from the germline V gene are SGHVS and FQNEAQ. CDR3 residues: CASSNRDRAYYGYTF. The CDR3, as DNA: TGTGCCAGCAGCAACCGGGACAGGGCCTACTATGGCTACACCTTC.

V usage is TRBV19 and J usage is TRBJ1-5; no reliable D call. CDR1 is LNHDA, CDR2 SQIVND, per germline (reference sequence). The CDR3 loop spans 13 amino acids. Trimming took off 5 bases at V and 3 bases at J, with 8 bases between the two ends. The CDR3 DNA reads TGTGCCAGTAGTTCGCAGGTCAATCAGCCCCAGCATTTT. It yields the protein CASSSQVNQPQHF.

This chain uses TRBV12-3 or TRBV12-4 with TRBJ1-2; perhaps TRBD1 as D (6 bases). This CDR3 is 13 amino acids long. The V and J ends lost 7 bases and 3 bases respectively, with 12 bases between them. CDR3 protein: CASTWGGDYGYTF. The CDR3 coding sequence is TGTGCCAGCACCTGGGGGGGCGACTATGGCTACACCTTC.

The rearrangement uses TRBV28 and TRBJ2-7, with no clear D. Trimming took off 4 bases at V and 3 bases at J, with 10 bases between the two ends. In germline, CDR1 is MDHEN, CDR2 SYDVKM. The CDR3 contains 13 residues. The CDR3 region is CASSSSTYYEQYF. Here the CDR3 DNA reads TGTGCCAGCAGTTCCTCTACGTACTACGAGCAGTACTTC.

V is TRBV27 and J is TRBJ2-3; 8 bases agree with TRBD1. CDR3 length: 18 amino acids. The V gene end was trimmed by 5 bases and the J gene end by 11 bases; junction bases not matched to a gene: 24. Germline V CDR1 and CDR2: MNHEY, SMNVEV (reference sequence). The CDR3 sequence is CASSGQTSDRASILGQYF. CDR3 coding DNA: TGTGCCAGCAGTGGACAGACGTCGGACAGGGCCTCGATACTGGGGCAGTATTTT.

DNA for the CDR3: TGTGCCAGCAGCCTAAAAAGCGGGTACGAGCAGTACTTC. Translating it yields CASSLKSGYEQYF. V gene TRBV11-3 combines with J gene TRBJ2-7; tentatively, D is TRBD2 (6 bases). The V gene's germline CDR1 is SGHNT and CDR2 YENEEA. This CDR3 spans 13 amino acids. Trimming took 5 bases from V and 4 from J, leaving 12 bases between them.

About this clone itself: One junction end disagrees with the germline gene, perhaps due to a read error. J is TRBJ2-5 and V is TRBV5-1; D is perhaps TRBD2 (5 bases). This CDR3 has 15 amino acids. Germline-derived CDR1 and CDR2 are SGHRS and YFSETQ. CDR3 DNA sequence: TGCGCCAGCCGACTAATCGGAGCGGACCAGGAGACCCAGTACTTC. This encodes CASRLIGADQETQYF. The complete variable domain, with remaining parts taken from reference TRBV5-1 and TRBJ2-5, reads KAGVTQTPRYLIKTRGQQVTLSCSPISGHRSVSWYQQTPGQGLQFLFEYFSETQRNKGNFPGRFSGRQFSNSRSEMNVSTLELGDSALYLCASRLIGADQETQYFGPGTRLLVL.

The V call is TRBV6-6, the J call TRBJ1-1; TRBD1 is a possible D gene (6 bases). CDR1 is MNHNY and CDR2 is SVGAGI in the germline V gene (reference sequence). The CDR3 runs 14 residues. V was trimmed by 6 bases and J by 4 bases, leaving 15 bases between them. CDR3 nucleotide sequence: TGTGCCAGCAGCCAAGACAGGTGGGGCACTGAAGCTTTCTTT. It yields the protein CASSQDRWGTEAFF.

The rearrangement joins TRBV28 to TRBJ1-5, with 8 bases aligning to TRBD1. The V segment lost 3 bases and the J segment 1 base; nucleotides outside the gene matches: 11. The CDR3 runs to 18 residues. From germline, CDR1 is MDHEN and CDR2 SYDVKM. CDR3 nucleotides: TGTGCCAGCAGTTTTTCGGTCAGGGGGCTTTACAGCAATCAGCCCCAGCATTTT. Its protein product is CASSFSVRGLYSNQPQHF.